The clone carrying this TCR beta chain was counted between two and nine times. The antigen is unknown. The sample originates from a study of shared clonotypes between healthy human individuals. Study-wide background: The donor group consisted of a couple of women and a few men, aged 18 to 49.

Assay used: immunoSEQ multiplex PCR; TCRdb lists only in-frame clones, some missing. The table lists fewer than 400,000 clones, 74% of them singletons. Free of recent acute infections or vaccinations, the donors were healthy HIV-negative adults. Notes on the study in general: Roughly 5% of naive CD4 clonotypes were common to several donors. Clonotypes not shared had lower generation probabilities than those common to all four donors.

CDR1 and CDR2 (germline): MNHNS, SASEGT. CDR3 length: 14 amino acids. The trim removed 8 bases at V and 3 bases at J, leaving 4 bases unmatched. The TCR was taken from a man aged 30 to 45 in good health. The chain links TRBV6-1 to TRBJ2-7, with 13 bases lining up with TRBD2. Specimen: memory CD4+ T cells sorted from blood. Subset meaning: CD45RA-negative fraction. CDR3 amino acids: CASGTSGDVYEQYF. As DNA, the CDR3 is TGTGCCAGCGGGACTAGCGGGGATGTCTACGAGCAGTACTTC.